This T cell receptor beta chain appears in the sequencing data of a study of T cell repertoires in MIS-A myocarditis (dated by TCRdb to 2022 to 2024). The germline V gene encodes CDR1 ENHRY and CDR2 SYGVKD. Including the terminal cysteine and phenylalanine, the CDR3 comprises 15 residues. Solely the CDR3 DNA is kept, with 45 bases framed from the first base. The trim is 4 bases for V and 0 bases for J, with a gap of 9 bases between the germline ends. The QIAamp DNA FFPE kit was used to extract genomic DNA from formalin-fixed paraffin-embedded autopsy tissue. Comments on this clone: It lacks a known antigen. No base qualities exist here, and no much larger clone lies one base off it.

The immunoSEQ bias-controlled multiplex PCR was used to amplify TCRbeta CDR3 regions, which were then sequenced at high throughput. The authors processed their data as follows. The immunoSEQ vendor pipeline collapsed and filtered CDR3 sequences to measure the abundance and frequency of each unique TCRbeta CDR3. CD-HIT clustered dominant CDR3 amino acid sequences with SARS-CoV-2-specific ImmuneCODE TCRbeta sequences at a 90% global sequence identity threshold. Clones at frequencies from 0.1 to 1 were categorized as hyperexpanded, and clones at frequencies from 0.01 to 0.1 were categorized as large. The CDR3 amino acid sequences and the V and J gene assignments of the dominant clones were confirmed with MiXCR. The R stringdist package was used to compute Levenshtein distances between the patient clonotypes and the ImmuneCODE hits. The table was pulled from immuneACCESS by TCRdb, which kept in-frame rearrangements only. Such tables lose some clones; where checked, under half of the loss comes from unresolved V genes, and the rest has no known cause. For V, J and clone size, that table is used; D and trimming come from the DNA. This sample gives fewer than 11,000 clones in total; about 89% of them show up just once. Just over 2% of the sample comes from the top ten.

Sequencing was performed on thoracic lymph node tissue obtained at autopsy. This TCR derives from a man younger than 35 with fulminant myocarditis from multisystem inflammatory syndrome in adults (MIS-A) after COVID-19. Here the chain combines TRBV10-3 and TRBJ2-2; the D segment might be TRBD1 or TRBD2, since each matches 5 bases. The DNA is TGTGCCATCAGTGGGGGGACGGCGAACACCGGGGAGCTGTTTTTT. Translated, this is CAISGGTANTGELFF.